This note documents a single TCR beta chain sequence. Its cognate antigen is unknown. V shed 4 bases, J shed 4 bases, and the junction held 9 bases outside the gene matches. Germline CDR1 reads KGHSH; CDR2 reads LQKENI. This CDR3 has 15 amino acids. This entry belongs to a study of PD-L1 blockade in urothelial cancer. Study overall: Among blood samples, the median T cell count was some 140,000.

Samples were collected from each patient before treatment and during treatment. Each patient gave between 1 and 8 of them in total. Overall study results and limits: Improved survival was predicted by pretreatment blood TCR clonality below the median.

Clones were read by immunoSEQ multiplex PCR, and TCRdb kept only the in-frame ones, dropping some. The sample has roughly 56,000 clones; roughly 82% are singletons. This sequence was found in a man in his 70s with urothelial cancer. The chain carries TRBV18 and TRBJ2-5; 7 nucleotides agree with TRBD1. The starting material was PBMCs, obtained around atezolizumab (anti-PD-L1) treatment. CDR3 bases: TGTGCCAGCTCACTGGACGGGACAGTGGTAGAGACCCAGTACTTC. Its protein product is CASSLDGTVVETQYF.